This T cell receptor (beta chain) originates from a study of T cell responses to AZD1222 COVID-19 vaccine. Study-level findings and limits: Variant regions that are unmutated are reportedly the target of nearly half of spike-specific TCRs. Once two AZD1222 doses were given, Spike-specific TCR breadth and depth went up.

A remark on this clone: Its antigen is not identified.

Generated by immunoSEQ multiplex PCR, the TCRdb table keeps only in-frame clones and is missing some. This sample has tens of thousands of clones; around 90% occur once, and the top ten carry 2% to 3%. This specimen consisted of peripheral blood, obtained on day 0 of AZD1222 vaccination. This clonotype was obtained from an adult in good health.

CDR3 nucleotides: TGTGCCAGCAGTTACTCGCGGGAGTTGGCCGGGGAGCTGTTTTTT. Translating gives CASSYSRELAGELFF. The V and J genes are TRBV6-5 and TRBJ2-2, with 7 bases lining up with TRBD2. This CDR3 comprises 15 residues. Germline V gene sequence: CDR1 MNHEY, CDR2 SVGAGI. V lost 0 bases and J lost 6; bases outside the gene matches: 4.